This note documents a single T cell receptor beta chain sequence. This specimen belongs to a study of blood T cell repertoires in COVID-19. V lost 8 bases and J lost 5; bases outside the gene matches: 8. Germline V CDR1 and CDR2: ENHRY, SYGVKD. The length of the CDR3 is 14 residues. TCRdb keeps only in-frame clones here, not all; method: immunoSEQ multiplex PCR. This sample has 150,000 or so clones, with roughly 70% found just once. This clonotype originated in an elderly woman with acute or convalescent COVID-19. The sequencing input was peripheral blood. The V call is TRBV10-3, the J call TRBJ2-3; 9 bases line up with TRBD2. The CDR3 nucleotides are TGTGCCATCGGAATAGCGGGAGTAATAGATACGCAGTATTTT. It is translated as CAIGIAGVIDTQYF.